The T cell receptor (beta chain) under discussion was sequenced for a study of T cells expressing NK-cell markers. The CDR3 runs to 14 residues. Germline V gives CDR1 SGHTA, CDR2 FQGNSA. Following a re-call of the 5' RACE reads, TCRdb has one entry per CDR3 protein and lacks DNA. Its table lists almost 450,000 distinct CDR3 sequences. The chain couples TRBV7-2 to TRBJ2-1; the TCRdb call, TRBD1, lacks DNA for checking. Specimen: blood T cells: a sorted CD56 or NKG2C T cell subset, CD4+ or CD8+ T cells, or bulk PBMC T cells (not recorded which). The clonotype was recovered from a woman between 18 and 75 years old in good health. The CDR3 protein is CASSLEDQGGEQFF.